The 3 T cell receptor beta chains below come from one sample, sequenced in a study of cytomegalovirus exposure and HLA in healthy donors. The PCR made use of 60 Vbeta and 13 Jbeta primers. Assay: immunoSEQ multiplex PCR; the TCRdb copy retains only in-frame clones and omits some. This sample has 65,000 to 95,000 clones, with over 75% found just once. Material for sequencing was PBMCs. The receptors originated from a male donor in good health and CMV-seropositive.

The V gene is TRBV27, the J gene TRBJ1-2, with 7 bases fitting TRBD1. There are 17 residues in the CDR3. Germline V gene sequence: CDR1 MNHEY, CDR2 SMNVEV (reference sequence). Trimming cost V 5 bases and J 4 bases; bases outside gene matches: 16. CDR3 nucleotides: TGTGCCAGCAGTCTTACCCCGACAGGGCCCGACTCCTATGGCTACACCTTC. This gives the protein CASSLTPTGPDSYGYTF.

CDR3 bases: TGTGCCAGCGGGTCCCGGCGGGTGAACACTGAAGCTTTCTTT. Translation gives CASGSRRVNTEAFF. The V gene is TRBV2, the J gene TRBJ1-1; D is uncertain. The germline gives CDR1 SNHLY, CDR2 FYNNEI. Trimming removed 8 bases from V and 0 bases from J, with 13 bases in between. This CDR3 comprises 14 residues.

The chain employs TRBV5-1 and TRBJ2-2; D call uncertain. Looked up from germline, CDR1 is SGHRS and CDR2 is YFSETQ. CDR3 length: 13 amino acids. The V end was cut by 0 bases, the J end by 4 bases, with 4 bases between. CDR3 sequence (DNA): TGCGCCAGCAGCTTGGTGAGCACCGGGGAGCTGTTTTTT. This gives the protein CASSLVSTGELFF.